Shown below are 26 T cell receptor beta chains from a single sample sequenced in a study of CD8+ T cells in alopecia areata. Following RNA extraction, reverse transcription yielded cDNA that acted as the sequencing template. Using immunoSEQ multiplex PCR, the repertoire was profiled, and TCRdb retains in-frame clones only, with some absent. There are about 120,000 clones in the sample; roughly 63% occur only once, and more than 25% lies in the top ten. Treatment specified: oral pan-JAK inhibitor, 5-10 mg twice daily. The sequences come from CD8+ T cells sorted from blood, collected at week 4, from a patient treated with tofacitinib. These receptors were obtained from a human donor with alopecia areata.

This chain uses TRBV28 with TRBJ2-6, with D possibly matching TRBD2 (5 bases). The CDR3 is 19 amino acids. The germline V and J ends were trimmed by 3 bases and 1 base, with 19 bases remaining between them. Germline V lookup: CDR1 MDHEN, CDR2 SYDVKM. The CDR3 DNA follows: TGTGCCAGCAGTTTCTCGGTGGCCAGACTAACTTCTGGGGCCAACGTCCTGACTTTC. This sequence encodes CASSFSVARLTSGANVLTF.

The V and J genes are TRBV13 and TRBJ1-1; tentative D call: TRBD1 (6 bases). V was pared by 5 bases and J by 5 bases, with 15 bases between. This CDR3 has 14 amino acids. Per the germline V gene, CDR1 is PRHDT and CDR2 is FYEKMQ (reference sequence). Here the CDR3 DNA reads TGTGCCAGCAGCCACACACAGGGTAAAACTGAAGCTTTCTTT. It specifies CASSHTQGKTEAFF. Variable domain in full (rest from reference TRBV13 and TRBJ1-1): AAGVIQSPRHLIKEKRETATLKCYPIPRHDTVYWYQQGPGQDPQFLISFYEKMQSDKGSIPDRFSAQQFSDYHSELNMSSLELGDSALYFCASSHTQGKTEAFFGQGTRLTVV.

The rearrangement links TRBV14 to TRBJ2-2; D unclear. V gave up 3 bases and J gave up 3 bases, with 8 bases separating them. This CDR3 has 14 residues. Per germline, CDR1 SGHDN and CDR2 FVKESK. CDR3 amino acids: CASSHITDTGELFF. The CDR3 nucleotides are TGTGCCAGCAGCCATATCACAGACACCGGGGAGCTGTTTTTT. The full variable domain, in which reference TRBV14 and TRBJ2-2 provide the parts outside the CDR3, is EAGVTQFPSHSVIEKGQTVTLRCDPISGHDNLYWYRRVMGKEIKFLLHFVKESKQDESGMPNNRFLAERTGGTYSTLKVQPAELEDSGVYFCASSHITDTGELFFGEGSRLTVL.

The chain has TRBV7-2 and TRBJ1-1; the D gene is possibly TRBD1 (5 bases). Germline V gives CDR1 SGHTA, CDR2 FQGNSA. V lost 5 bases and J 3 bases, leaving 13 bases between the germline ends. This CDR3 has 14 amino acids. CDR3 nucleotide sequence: TGTGCCAGCAGCCCAGAACAGGTTTACACTGAAGCTTTCTTT. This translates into CASSPEQVYTEAFF. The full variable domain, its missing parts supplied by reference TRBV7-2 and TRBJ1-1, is GAGVSQSPSNKVTEKGKDVELRCDPISGHTALYWYRQSLGQGLEFLIYFQGNSAPDKSGLPSDRFSAERTGGSVSTLTIQRTQQEDSAVYLCASSPEQVYTEAFFGQGTRLTVV.

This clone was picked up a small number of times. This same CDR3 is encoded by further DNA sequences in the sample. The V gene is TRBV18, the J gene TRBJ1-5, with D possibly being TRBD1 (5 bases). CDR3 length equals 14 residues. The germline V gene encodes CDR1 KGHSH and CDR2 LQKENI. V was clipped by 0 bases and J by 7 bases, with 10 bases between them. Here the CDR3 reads CASSPPGGSQPQHF. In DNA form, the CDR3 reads TGTGCCAGCTCACCACCGGGGGGGTCACAGCCCCAGCATTTT.

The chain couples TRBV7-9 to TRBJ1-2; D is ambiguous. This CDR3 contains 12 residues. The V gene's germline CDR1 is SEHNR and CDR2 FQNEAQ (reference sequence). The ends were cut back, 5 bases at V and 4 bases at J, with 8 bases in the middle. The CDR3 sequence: CASSPRTYGYTF. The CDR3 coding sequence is TGTGCCAGCAGCCCGCGCACCTATGGCTACACCTTC.

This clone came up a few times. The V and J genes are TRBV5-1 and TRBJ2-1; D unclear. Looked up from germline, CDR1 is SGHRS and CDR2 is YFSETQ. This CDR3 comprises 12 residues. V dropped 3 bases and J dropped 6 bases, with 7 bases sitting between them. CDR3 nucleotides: TGCGCCAGCAGCTCCGATATCAATGAGCAGTTCTTC. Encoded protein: CASSSDINEQFF.

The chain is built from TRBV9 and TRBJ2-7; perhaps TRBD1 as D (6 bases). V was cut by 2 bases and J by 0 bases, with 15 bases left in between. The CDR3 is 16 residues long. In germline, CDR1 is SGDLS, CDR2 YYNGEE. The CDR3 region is CASSVTGSFSSYEQYF. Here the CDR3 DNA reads TGTGCCAGCAGCGTTACAGGGAGCTTCAGCTCCTACGAGCAGTACTTC. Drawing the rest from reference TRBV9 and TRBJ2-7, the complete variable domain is DSGVTQTPKHLITATGQRVTLRCSPRSGDLSVYWYQQSLDQGLQFLIQYYNGEERAKGNILERFSAQQFPDLHSELNLSSLELGDSALYFCASSVTGSFSSYEQYFGPGTRLTVT.

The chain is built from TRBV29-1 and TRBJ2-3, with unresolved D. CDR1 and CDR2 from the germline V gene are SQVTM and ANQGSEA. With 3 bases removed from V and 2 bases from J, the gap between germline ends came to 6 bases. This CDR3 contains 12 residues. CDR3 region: CSVETYTDTQYF. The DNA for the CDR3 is TGCAGCGTTGAGACTTACACAGATACGCAGTATTTT.

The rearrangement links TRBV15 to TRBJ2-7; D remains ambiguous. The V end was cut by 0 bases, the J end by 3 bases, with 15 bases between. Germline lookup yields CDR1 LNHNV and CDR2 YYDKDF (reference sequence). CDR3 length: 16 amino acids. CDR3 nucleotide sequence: TGTGCCACCAGCAGAGAAGGTAACATTGGGGACTACGAGCAGTACTTC. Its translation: CATSREGNIGDYEQYF.

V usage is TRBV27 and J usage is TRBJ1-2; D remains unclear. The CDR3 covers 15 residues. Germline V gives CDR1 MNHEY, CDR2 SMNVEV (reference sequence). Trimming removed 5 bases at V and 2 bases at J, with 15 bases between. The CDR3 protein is CASSHIDQTNYGYTF. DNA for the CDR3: TGTGCCAGCAGTCACATCGACCAGACAAACTATGGCTACACCTTC.

This CDR3 is CAVEQETQYF. The CDR3 nucleotides are TGTGCCGTAGAACAAGAGACCCAGTACTTC. V and J are TRBV28 and TRBJ2-5, with unresolved D. The germline CDR1 and CDR2 sequences are MDHEN and SYDVKM. The CDR3 is 10 residues long. With 11 bases removed from V and 2 bases from J, the gap between germline ends came to 6 bases.

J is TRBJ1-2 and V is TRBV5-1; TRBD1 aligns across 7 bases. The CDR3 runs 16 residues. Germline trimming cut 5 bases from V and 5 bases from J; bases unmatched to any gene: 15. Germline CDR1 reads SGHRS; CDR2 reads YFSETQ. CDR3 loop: CASRFSEAETGYGYTF. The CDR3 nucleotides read TGCGCCAGCAGATTCTCCGAGGCGGAGACAGGGTATGGCTACACCTTC.

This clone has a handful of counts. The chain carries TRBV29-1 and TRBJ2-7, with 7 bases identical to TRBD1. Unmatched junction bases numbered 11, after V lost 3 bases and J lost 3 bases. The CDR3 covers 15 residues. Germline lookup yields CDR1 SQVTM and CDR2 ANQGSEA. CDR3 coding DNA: TGCAGCGTTGAGGTGAGGATGACAGGGATCTACGAGCAGTACTTC. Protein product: CSVEVRMTGIYEQYF.

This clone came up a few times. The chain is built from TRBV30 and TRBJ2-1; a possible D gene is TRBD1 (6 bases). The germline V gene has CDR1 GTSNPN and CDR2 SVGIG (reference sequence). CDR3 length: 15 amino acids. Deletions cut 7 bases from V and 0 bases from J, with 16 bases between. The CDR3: CASDGGRSSYNEQFF. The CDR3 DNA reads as TGTGCCTCGGATGGGGGCCGGAGCTCCTACAATGAGCAGTTCTTC.

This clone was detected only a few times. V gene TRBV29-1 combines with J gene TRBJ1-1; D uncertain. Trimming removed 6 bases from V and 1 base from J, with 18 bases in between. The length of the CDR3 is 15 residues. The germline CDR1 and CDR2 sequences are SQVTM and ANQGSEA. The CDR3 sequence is CSVPLFGQTNTEAFF. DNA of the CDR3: TGCAGCGTCCCCTTGTTCGGCCAGACGAACACTGAAGCTTTCTTT.

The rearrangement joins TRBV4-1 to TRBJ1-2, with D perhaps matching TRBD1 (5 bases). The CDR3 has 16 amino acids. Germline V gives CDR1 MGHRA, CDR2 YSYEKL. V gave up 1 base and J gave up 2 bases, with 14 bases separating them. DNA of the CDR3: TGCGCCAGCAGCCAAGTCGGGGGGACCAACAACTATGGCTACACCTTC. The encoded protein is CASSQVGGTNNYGYTF.

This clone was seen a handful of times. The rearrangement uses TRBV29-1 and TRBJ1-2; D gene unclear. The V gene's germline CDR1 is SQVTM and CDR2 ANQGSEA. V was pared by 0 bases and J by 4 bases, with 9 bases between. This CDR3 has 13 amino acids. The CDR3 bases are TGCAGCGTTGAAGAAATTACGGGCTATGGCTACACCTTC. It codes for CSVEEITGYGYTF.

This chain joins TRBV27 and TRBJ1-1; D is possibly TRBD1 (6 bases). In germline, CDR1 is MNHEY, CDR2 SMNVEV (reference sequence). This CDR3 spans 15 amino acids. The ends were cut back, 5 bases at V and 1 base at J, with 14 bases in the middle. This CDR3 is CASSTPQGGNTEAFF. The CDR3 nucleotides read TGTGCCAGCAGTACCCCACAGGGAGGGAACACTGAAGCTTTCTTT.

The chain's CDR3 is CAWSVLEWDTEAFF. The CDR3 DNA follows: TGTGCCTGGAGTGTACTAGAGTGGGACACTGAAGCTTTCTTT. The gene calls are TRBV30 and TRBJ1-1; D not certain. Germline V lookup: CDR1 GTSNPN, CDR2 SVGIG (reference sequence). The CDR3 totals 14 residues. The V end was cut by 0 bases, the J end by 3 bases, with 11 bases between.

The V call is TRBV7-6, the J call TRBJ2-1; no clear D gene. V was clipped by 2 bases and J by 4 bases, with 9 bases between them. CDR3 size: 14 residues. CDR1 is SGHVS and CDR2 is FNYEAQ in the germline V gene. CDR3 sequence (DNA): TGTGCCAGCAGCTTAAGGCAAGATTACAATGAGCAGTTCTTC. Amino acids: CASSLRQDYNEQFF.

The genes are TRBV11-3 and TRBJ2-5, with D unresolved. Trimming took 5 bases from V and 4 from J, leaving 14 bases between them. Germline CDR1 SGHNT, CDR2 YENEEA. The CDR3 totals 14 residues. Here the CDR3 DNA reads TGTGCCAGCAGCAACTCCGGCATGGGAGAGACCCAGTACTTC. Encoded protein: CASSNSGMGETQYF.

CDR3 region: CSAEGRQGDSLDTEAFF. In DNA, the CDR3 is TGCAGCGCAGAGGGCAGACAGGGGGATAGCCTAGACACTGAAGCTTTCTTT. The chain couples TRBV29-1 to TRBJ1-1, with 9 bases fitting TRBD1. V was clipped by 7 bases and J by 3 bases; unmatched bases: 18. Germline values: CDR1 SQVTM, CDR2 ANQGSEA. This CDR3 has 17 residues.

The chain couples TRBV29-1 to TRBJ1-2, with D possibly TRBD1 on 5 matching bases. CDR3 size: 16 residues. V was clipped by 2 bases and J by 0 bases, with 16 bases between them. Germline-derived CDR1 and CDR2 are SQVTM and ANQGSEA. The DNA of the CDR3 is TGCAGCGTTGAATCGGTACTAGGGGATTCTAACTATGGCTACACCTTC. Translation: CSVESVLGDSNYGYTF.

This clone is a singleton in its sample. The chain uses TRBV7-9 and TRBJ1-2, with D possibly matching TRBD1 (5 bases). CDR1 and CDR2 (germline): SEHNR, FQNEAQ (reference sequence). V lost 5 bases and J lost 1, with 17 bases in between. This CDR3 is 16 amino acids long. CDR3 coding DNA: TGTGCCAGCAGCCCCCCGGGGGGAGCCATTAACTATGGCTACACCTTC. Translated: CASSPPGGAINYGYTF.

The CDR3 reads CASSSLDSYEQYF. CDR3 DNA: TGTGCCAGCAGTTCCTTAGACAGCTACGAGCAGTACTTC. V usage is TRBV2 and J usage is TRBJ2-7, with D perhaps TRBD1 (5 bases). Per germline, CDR1 SNHLY and CDR2 FYNNEI. This CDR3 has 13 amino acids. Trimming shortened V by 5 bases and J by 3 bases, and 11 bases separated the two germline ends.